Listed below are T cell receptor beta chains from one sample, sequenced in a study of T cells in Graves' hyperthyroidism and ophthalmopathy. TCRdb ran MiXCR on the multiplex PCR reads and lists one entry per CDR3 protein. The sample lists about 250,000 distinct CDR3 sequences, roughly 22% occurring once. Sequences were obtained from blood. These receptors were collected from a man between 25 and 39 years old with Graves' ophthalmopathy. CDR3s include the opening cysteine and the closing phenylalanine or tryptophan. The D gene is left open where the match is weak. The listing skips clone size in some rows; elsewhere it reads once, few, many or a size class.

j_call	clone_size	v_call	d_call	cdr3_aa	cdr3_nt
TRBJ1-3	NA	TRBV12-3/TRBV12-4	NA	CASSQPSPGHSSGNTIYF	TGTGCCAGCAGTCAACCTAGCCCGGGACATTCCTCTGGAAACACCATATATTTT
TRBJ2-1	many	TRBV24-1	TRBD1	CATTDPRGQNNEQFF	TGTGCCACCACCGACCCTAGGGGACAGAACAATGAGCAGTTCTTC
TRBJ1-2	few	TRBV6-1	NA	CASSDRGQTAVDNYGYTF	TGTGCCAGCAGTGATCGAGGACAGACGGCCGTGGATAACTATGGCTACACCTTC
TRBJ1-6	few	TRBV3-1	NA	CASSLTNNNSPLHF	TGTGCCAGCAGCTTGACAAACAATAATTCACCCCTCCACTTT
TRBJ1-5	many	TRBV12-3/TRBV12-4	NA	CASSFGGALNQPQHF	TGTGCCAGCAGTTTCGGGGGGGCCCTCAATCAGCCCCAGCATTTT
TRBJ2-7	few	TRBV18	NA	CASSPLDSPYEQYF	TGTGCCAGCTCACCTTTGGACAGCCCCTACGAGCAGTACTTC
TRBJ2-7	NA	TRBV27	NA	CASNFVPGAYEQYF	TGTGCCAGCAATTTTGTCCCCGGCGCCTACGAGCAGTACTTC
TRBJ2-2	few	TRBV18	TRBD2	CASSPGLAGPTGELFF	TGTGCCAGCTCACCCGGACTAGCGGGGCCCACCGGGGAGCTGTTTTTT
TRBJ1-6	few	TRBV4-1	NA	CASSQETVPLHF	TGCGCCAGCAGCCAAGAGACAGTACCCCTCCACTTT
TRBJ2-5	NA	TRBV13	TRBD2	CASSLTAAGKIETQYF	TGTGCCAGCAGCTTAACGGCAGCGGGAAAAATTGAGACCCAGTACTTC
TRBJ1-5	many	TRBV30	TRBD1	CAWTGGSSQPQHF	TGTGCCTGGACAGGGGGGTCAAGTCAGCCCCAGCATTTT
TRBJ2-7	many	TRBV20-1	TRBD2	CSARDSGRSYEQYF	TGCAGTGCTAGAGATAGCGGGAGGTCCTACGAGCAGTACTTC
TRBJ2-7	few	TRBV7-8	NA	CASSPVRASYEQYF	TGTGCCAGCAGCCCTGTTCGGGCGTCCTACGAGCAGTACTTC
TRBJ2-2	many	TRBV20-1	NA	CSARLPGAANTGELFF	TGCAGTGCTAGACTGCCCGGTGCAGCGAACACCGGGGAGCTGTTTTTT
TRBJ2-1	NA	TRBV11-2	TRBD2	CASSPRTRKFDEQFF	TGTGCCAGTAGTCCCCGGACTAGAAAGTTCGATGAGCAGTTCTTC
TRBJ2-2	NA	TRBV12-3/TRBV12-4	TRBD1	CASRLDRAFGELFF	TGTGCCAGCAGACTAGACAGGGCCTTCGGGGAGCTGTTTTTT
TRBJ2-5	many	TRBV11-1	NA	CASSQSYLGETQYF	TGTGCCAGCAGCCAATCGTATTTAGGAGAGACCCAGTACTTC
TRBJ1-1	NA	TRBV12-5	NA	CASGNGRNTEAFF	TGTGCTAGTGGAAACGGGAGGAACACTGAAGCTTTCTTT
TRBJ1-5	NA	TRBV12-3/TRBV12-4	NA	CASKASNQPQHF	TGTGCCAGCAAGGCCAGCAATCAGCCCCAGCATTTT
TRBJ2-7	NA	TRBV28	TRBD2	CASSPNYGGLAADLGSYEQYF	TGTGCCAGCAGTCCCAACTATGGGGGACTAGCGGCCGATCTCGGCTCCTACGAGCAGTACTTC
TRBJ2-3	many	TRBV20-1	TRBD2	CSAREIAGGVDTQYF	TGCAGTGCTAGAGAAATAGCGGGAGGTGTGGATACGCAGTATTTT
TRBJ1-1	few	TRBV29-1	NA	CSAVGGGKTEAFF	TGCAGCGCGGTGGGGGGAGGGAAAACTGAAGCTTTCTTT
TRBJ1-5	few	TRBV28	NA	CASSWGPNQPQHF	TGTGCCAGCAGTTGGGGACCAAATCAGCCCCAGCATTTT
TRBJ2-2	NA	TRBV2	NA	CASRAPRDLF	TGTGCCAGCAGAGCACCCCGGGACCTTTTT
TRBJ2-7	NA	TRBV2	TRBD1	CASPGTVSYEQYF	TGTGCCAGCCCCGGGACAGTCTCCTACGAGCAGTACTTC